These 11 T cell receptor beta chains came from one sample sequenced in a study of cytotoxic CD8 clonotypes in ibrutinib-treated CLL. Profiling relied on immunoSEQ multiplex PCR, and the TCRdb table lists in-frame clones only, not all of them. The repertoire includes about 21,000 clones, 65% to 85% of them detected once, and around 6% sits in the top ten. The specimen comprised PBMCs, sampled before ibrutinib treatment. All receptors come from a human donor with chronic lymphocytic leukemia.

The rearrangement links TRBV6-6 to TRBJ1-5; weak D call: TRBD1 (5 bases). Trimming shortened V by 10 bases and J by 6 bases, and 19 bases separated the two germline ends. The CDR3 has 14 residues. Germline lookup yields CDR1 MNHNY and CDR2 SVGAGI (reference sequence). The CDR3 DNA reads TGTGCCACCACGGCGGGGGGAAGCCTTCAGCCCCAGCATTTT. This codes for CATTAGGSLQPQHF.

This clone has more than one count but fewer than ten. V and J are TRBV21-1 and TRBJ2-3; TRBD1, as called in the table, went unchecked against the DNA. TRBV21-1 is an annotated pseudogene. CDR3 length equals 17 residues. The CDR3 loop is CASSKVGDNTPTDTQYF. For the CDR3, the DNA is TGTGCCAGCAGCAAAGTCGGGGACAATACCCCCACAGATACGCAGTATTTT.

This sequence joins TRBV6-5 and TRBJ2-7, with TRBD1 matching 11 bases. This CDR3 comprises 13 residues. Germline V gene sequence: CDR1 MNHEY, CDR2 SVGAGI. The V gene end was trimmed by 6 bases and the J gene end by 11 bases; junction bases not matched to a gene: 9. The CDR3 spells CASSRGQGAYKYF. DNA of the CDR3: TGTGCCAGCAGCCGAGGACAGGGGGCGTACAAGTACTTC.

The gene calls are TRBV6-1 and TRBJ1-6, with 12 bases matching TRBD1. Per the germline V gene, CDR1 is MNHNS and CDR2 is SASEGT. J lost 9 bases, V lost 4 bases, and 10 bases had no gene match. This CDR3 is 17 amino acids long. For the CDR3, the DNA is TGTGCCAGCAGTGGGTCCGGAGGGACAGGGGGCCGTTCACCCCTCCACTTT. As protein: CASSGSGGTGGRSPLHF.

The V gene is TRBV19, the J gene TRBJ1-1; 7 nucleotides align to TRBD1. This CDR3 is 16 amino acids long. CDR1 and CDR2 (germline): LNHDA, SQIVND (reference sequence). The trim removed 3 bases at V and 1 base at J, leaving 8 bases unmatched. This CDR3 reads CASSMRRGQRNTEAFF. As DNA, the CDR3 is TGTGCCAGTAGTATGAGACGGGGACAGAGGAACACTGAAGCTTTCTTT.

The chain links TRBV6-5 to TRBJ1-5; 7 positions match TRBD1. The V segment lost 3 bases and the J segment 7 bases; nucleotides outside the gene matches: 6. Germline CDR1 reads MNHEY; CDR2 reads SVGAGI. The CDR3 is 14 amino acids. For the CDR3, the DNA is TGTGCCAGCAGTTATACAGGGGAGGGACAGCCCCAGCATTTT. Translating gives CASSYTGEGQPQHF.

The genes are TRBV5-1 and TRBJ2-6, with 11 bases lining up with TRBD1. CDR1 and CDR2 from the germline V gene are SGHRS and YFSETQ. The V gene end was trimmed by 4 bases and the J gene end by 0 bases; junction bases not matched to a gene: 18. The CDR3 sequence is 22 residues long. CDR3 sequence reads: CASSLTIRTGGISVSGANVLTF. The CDR3 DNA reads TGCGCCAGCAGCCTCACGATTCGGACAGGGGGCATTTCGGTCTCTGGGGCCAACGTCCTGACTTTC.

The chain carries TRBV2 and TRBJ2-7; D gene uncertain. Trimming shortened V by 7 bases and J by 2 bases, and 15 bases separated the two germline ends. This CDR3 comprises 14 residues. Per the germline V gene, CDR1 is SNHLY and CDR2 is FYNNEI. CDR3 residues: CASTSPWQTYEQYF. In nucleotides, the CDR3 is TGTGCCAGCACCTCCCCGTGGCAGACCTACGAGCAGTACTTC.

The chain is built from TRBV7-9 and TRBJ1-5; D may be TRBD1 (6 bases). The germline V gene encodes CDR1 SEHNR and CDR2 FQNEAQ (reference sequence). V lost 4 bases and J lost 2, with 9 bases in between. CDR3 size: 14 residues. CDR3 sequence (DNA): TGTGCCAGCAGCTCAGGGGAAGGCAATCAGCCCCAGCATTTT. Translating it yields CASSSGEGNQPQHF.

The chain combines TRBV20-1 with TRBJ1-4; D is undetermined. V was cut by 3 bases and J by 9 bases, with 8 bases left in between. The CDR3 sequence is 11 residues long. Germline loops: CDR1 DFQATT, CDR2 SNEGSKA (reference sequence). The CDR3 loop reads CSASNTQKLFF. Written as DNA, the CDR3 is TGCAGTGCTAGTAACACACAAAAACTGTTTTTT.

This chain links TRBV10-3 with TRBJ1-5, with a weak D call TRBD1 (6 bases). CDR3 length: 14 amino acids. Germline V gene lookup returns CDR1 ENHRY and CDR2 SYGVKD. Trimming removed 0 bases from V and 5 bases from J, with 8 bases in between. CDR3 in DNA: TGTGCCATCAGTGAGTCGTCAGGGGATCAGCCCCAGCATTTT. It is translated as CAISESSGDQPQHF.